This T cell receptor beta chain is drawn from a study of T cell responses to AZD1222 COVID-19 vaccine. As for the study in general: Second doses that came at about 4 or about 12 weeks were put together.

General study results and limits: CD4 TCRs covered the whole spike, strongest at regions 160-218 and 743-854.

Assay used: immunoSEQ multiplex PCR; TCRdb lists only in-frame clones, some missing. The sample includes about 150,000 clones, about 87% of them seen just once. V lost 4 bases and J 3 bases, leaving 4 bases between the germline ends. Germline lookup yields CDR1 SGHDN and CDR2 FVKESK. The CDR3 is 11 residues long. As to this clone: Its specificity is unknown.

The input for sequencing was peripheral blood, taken on day 0 of AZD1222 vaccination. This clonotype was obtained from an adult in good health. The V and J genes are TRBV14 and TRBJ2-7; D is unresolved. The CDR3 sequence: CASSLHYEQYF. As DNA, the CDR3 is TGTGCCAGCAGCCTCCACTACGAGCAGTACTTC.